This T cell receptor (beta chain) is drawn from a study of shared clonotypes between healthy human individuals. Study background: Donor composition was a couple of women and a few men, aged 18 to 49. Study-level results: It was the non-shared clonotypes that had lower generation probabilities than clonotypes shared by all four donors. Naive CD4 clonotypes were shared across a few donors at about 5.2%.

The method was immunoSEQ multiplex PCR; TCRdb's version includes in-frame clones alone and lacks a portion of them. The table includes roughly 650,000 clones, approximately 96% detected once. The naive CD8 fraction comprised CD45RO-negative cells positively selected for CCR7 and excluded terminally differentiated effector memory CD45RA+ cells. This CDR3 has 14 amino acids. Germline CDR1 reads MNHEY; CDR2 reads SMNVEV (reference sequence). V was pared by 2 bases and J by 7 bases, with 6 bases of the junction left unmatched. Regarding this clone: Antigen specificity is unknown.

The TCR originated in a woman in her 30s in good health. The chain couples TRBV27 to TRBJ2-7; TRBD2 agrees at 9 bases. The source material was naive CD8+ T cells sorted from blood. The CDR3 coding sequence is TGTGCCAGCAGTTTAGCGGGAGGGCTTCGGGAGCAGTACTTC. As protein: CASSLAGGLREQYF.